The T cell receptor (beta chain) described here comes from a study of T cells expressing NK-cell markers. Looking at the study overall: Researchers got TCR beta repertoires out of sorted CD3+CD56+NKG2C+, CD3+CD56+NKG2C- and CD3+CD56-NKG2C+ T cells.

Note on this clonotype: Its cognate antigen is unknown.

For TCR beta, cDNA was produced by 5'RACE template switching with UMIs. One entry per CDR3 protein, without DNA, is what TCRdb gives after re-calling the 5' RACE reads. The sample yields about 140,000 distinct CDR3 sequences, of which the top ten take up about 12%. CDR1 is LGHNA and CDR2 is YNFKEQ in the germline V gene. The CDR3 is made up of 16 amino acids. Study-level results: In a handful of donors, dominant NKG2C+ clonotypes were roughly 1.0-7.5% of CD8+ T cells.

The gene calls are TRBV4-2 and TRBJ1-5; TCRdb proposes TRBD1, but this gene call is untestable without DNA. This receptor was identified in a man younger than 35 in good health. Sequencing was done on a sample of blood T cells: a sorted CD56 or NKG2C T cell subset, CD4+ or CD8+ T cells, or bulk PBMC T cells (not recorded which). Here the CDR3 reads CASSQDGDLGNQPQHF.